The present T cell receptor beta chain was sequenced within a study of blood T cells in healthy people across ages. The study's findings and limits: Because sorting was not performed, PBMCs prevented conclusive naive versus antigen-experienced comparison. There was a strong correlation between TCR beta diversity and naive T cell percentage. The long-lived group displayed more naive CD4+ cells, plus higher diversity, than the aged donors did.

Regarding this clonotype: Its antigen is as yet unknown.

Using a J-beta primer mix together with a sample-barcoded 5' primer, a second PCR was run for roughly 7 to 12 cycles. TCRdb independently ran MiXCR on the 5' RACE reads; one entry per CDR3 protein. In the table there are about 1.4 million distinct CDR3 sequences, around 59% of which are singletons. CDR3 length equals 15 residues. Per the germline V gene, CDR1 is LNHNV and CDR2 is YYDKDF (reference sequence). Trimming removed 4 bases from V and 0 bases from J, with 10 bases in between. The sample consisted of blood. V gene TRBV15 combines with J gene TRBJ2-1; D might be TRBD2 (5 bases). The origin of this receptor is a man aged 18 to 30 in good health. The CDR3 is CATSKGGPSYNEQFF. Written as DNA, the CDR3 is TGTGCCACCAGCAAAGGAGGCCCCTCCTACAATGAGCAGTTCTTC.